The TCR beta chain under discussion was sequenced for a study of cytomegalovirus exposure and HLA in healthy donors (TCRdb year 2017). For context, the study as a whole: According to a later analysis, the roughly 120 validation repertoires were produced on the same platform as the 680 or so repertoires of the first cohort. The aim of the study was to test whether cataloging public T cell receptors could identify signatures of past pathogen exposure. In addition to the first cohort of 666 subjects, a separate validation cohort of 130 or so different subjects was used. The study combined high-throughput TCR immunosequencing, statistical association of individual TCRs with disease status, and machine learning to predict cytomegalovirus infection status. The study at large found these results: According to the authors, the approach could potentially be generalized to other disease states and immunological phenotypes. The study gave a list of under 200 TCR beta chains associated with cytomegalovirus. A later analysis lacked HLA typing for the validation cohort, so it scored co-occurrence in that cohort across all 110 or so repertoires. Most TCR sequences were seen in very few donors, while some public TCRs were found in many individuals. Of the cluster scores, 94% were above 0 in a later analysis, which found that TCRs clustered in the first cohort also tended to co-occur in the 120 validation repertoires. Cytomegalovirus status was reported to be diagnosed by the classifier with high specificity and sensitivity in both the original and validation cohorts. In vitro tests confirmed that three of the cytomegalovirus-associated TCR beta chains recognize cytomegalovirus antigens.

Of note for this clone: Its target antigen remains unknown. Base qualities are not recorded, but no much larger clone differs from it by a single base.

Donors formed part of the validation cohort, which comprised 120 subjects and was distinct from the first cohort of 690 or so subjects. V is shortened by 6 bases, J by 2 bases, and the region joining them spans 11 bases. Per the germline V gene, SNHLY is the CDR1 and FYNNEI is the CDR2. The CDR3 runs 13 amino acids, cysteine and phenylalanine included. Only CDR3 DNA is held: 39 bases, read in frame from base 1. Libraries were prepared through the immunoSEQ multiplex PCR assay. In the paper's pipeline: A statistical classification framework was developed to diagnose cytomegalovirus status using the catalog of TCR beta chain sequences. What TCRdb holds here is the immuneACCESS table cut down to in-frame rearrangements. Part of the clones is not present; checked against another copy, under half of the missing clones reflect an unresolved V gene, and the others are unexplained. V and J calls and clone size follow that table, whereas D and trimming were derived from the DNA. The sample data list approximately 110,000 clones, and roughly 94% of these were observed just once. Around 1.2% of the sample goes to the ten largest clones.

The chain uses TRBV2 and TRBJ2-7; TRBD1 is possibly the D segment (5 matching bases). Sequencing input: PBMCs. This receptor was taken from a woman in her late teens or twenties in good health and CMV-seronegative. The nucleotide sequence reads TGTGCCAGCAGCTCCCCGACAGCCTACGAGCAGTACTTC. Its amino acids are CASSSPTAYEQYF.